This TCR beta chain was sequenced in a study of blood T cell repertoires in COVID-19. Study information: The study drew acute and convalescent COVID-19 samples from the United States, Italy and Spain.

In the authors' workflow: The assay estimated nucleated cells by amplifying reference gene primers. The assay was immunoSEQ multiplex PCR, and TCRdb's table has in-frame clones only and misses some. V, J and clone size derive from that table, while D and trimming were established from the DNA sequence. Of 45,000 to 65,000 clones in the sample, about four fifths were seen once. V lost 2 bases, J lost 3 bases, and 7 bases lay in between. The CDR3 is made up of 13 amino acids. Looked up from germline, CDR1 is MGHDK and CDR2 is SYGVNS. Sequencing was carried out using peripheral blood. The TCR comes from a human donor in a cohort sampled during active COVID-19. This chain connects TRBV25-1 to TRBJ1-2; D is unclear. CDR3 protein: CASSEPGDYGYTF. CDR3 in DNA: TGTGCCAGCAGTGAACCCGGGGACTATGGCTACACCTTC.